The sequence of this TCR beta chain was determined in a study of blood T cell repertoires in COVID-19 (dated by TCRdb to 2020 to 2021). About the full investigation: The collaborator samples originated in the United States, Italy and Spain and spanned the acute and convalescent phases of COVID-19. The repertoires were released in a freely available public database meant as a resource for research on the immune response to SARS-CoV-2. The material from the prospective study consisted of cDNA or gDNA derived from T cells, B-cell-depleted T cells, or PBMCs. The sample metadata nearly always contained a de-identified subject ID, COVID-19 status, age in years and sex. Deeply sampled blood TCRbeta repertoires from subjects exposed to, actively infected with, or recovered from COVID-19 were included in the dataset. Where available, HLA class I and class II types were obtained from metadata supplied by the sample provider rather than from assay-based typing. The samples were drawn from two sources: the first 160 participants of the ongoing ImmuneRACE study, and some 1,300 subjects contributed by 6 global collaborators.

The CDR3 runs 15 amino acids, cysteine and valine included. Only the CDR3 DNA is retained, 45 bases long and in frame from the first base. CDR1 and CDR2 (MNHEY, SMNVEV) derive from the germline V gene (reference sequence). V was cut back by 3 bases and J by 4 bases, leaving a gap of 16 bases between them. General findings and caveats noted by the study authors: How much clinical and demographic metadata was included differed by source and by participant, and the metadata was provided uncurated.

TCRbeta CDR3 regions were amplified from genomic DNA using the immunoSEQ Assay, a bias-controlled multiplex PCR. Per the authors' processing: The number of nucleated cells in each sample was estimated from the amplification of reference gene primers within the assay. Sequence reads were collapsed and filtered to measure the absolute abundance of every unique TCRbeta CDR3 rearrangement. Productive Simpson clonality was computed per sample as the square root of Simpson's diversity index over productive rearrangements. Held by TCRdb, this immuneACCESS table contains in-frame sequences only and omits some clones. Under half of the omission traces to an unresolved V gene where checked; the cause of the rest is unknown. That table is the source of V, J and clone size, and D and trimming were worked out from the DNA. The sample table holds about half a million clones, of which about 88% were seen once. Of the sample, around 7.9% is held by the ten largest clones.

Details on this clone: The target of this receptor is not known. Per-base quality was not reported, and no clone a single base away is much larger than it.

Enrolling through a virtual design, the prospective study's participants ranged in age from roughly 18 to 89 years and lived across roughly 24 United States geographic areas. In the prospective study, cohorts were assigned on the basis of participant-reported clinical history obtained from a screening survey and a study questionnaire. For ImmuneRACE Cohort 3, a participant was defined as recovered based on two consecutive negative NP/OP PCR tests, clearance by a healthcare professional, or resolution of symptoms. Mobile phlebotomists in the prospective study collected whole blood, serum and a nasopharyngeal or oropharyngeal swab from every participant. Over a roughly 2-month period, participants in the prospective study had the option of providing additional blood draws and questionnaires. Blood samples from the prospective study were shipped frozen or at room temperature prior to DNA extraction.

The specimen was PBMCs or T cells enriched from blood (not recorded which). The V and J segments used are TRBV27 and TRBJ2-7; the D gene is unclear. The TCR originated in a woman in her sixties or seventies who had recovered from COVID-19. The CDR3 region reads CASSFLGAESYEQYV. Read as DNA, the sequence is TGTGCCAGCAGTTTTTTGGGTGCGGAGAGTTACGAGCAGTACGTC.